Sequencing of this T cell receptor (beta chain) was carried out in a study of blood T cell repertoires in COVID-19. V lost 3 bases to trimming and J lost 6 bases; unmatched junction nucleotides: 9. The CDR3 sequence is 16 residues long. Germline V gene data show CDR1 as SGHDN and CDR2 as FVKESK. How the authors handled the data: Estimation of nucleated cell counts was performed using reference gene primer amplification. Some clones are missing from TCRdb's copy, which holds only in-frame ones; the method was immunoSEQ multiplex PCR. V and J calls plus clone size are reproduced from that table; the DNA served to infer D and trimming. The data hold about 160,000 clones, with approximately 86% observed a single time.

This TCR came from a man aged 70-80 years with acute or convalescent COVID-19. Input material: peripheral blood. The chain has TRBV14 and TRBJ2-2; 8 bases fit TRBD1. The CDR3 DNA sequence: TGTGCCAGCAGCCAGGGGACAGGCGGGGAGGCCGGGGAGCTGTTTTTT. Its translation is CASSQGTGGEAGELFF.